These 20 T cell receptor beta chains came from one sample sequenced in a study of shared clonotypes between healthy human individuals. The assay was immunoSEQ multiplex PCR, and TCRdb's table has in-frame clones only and misses some. Here the sample spans 2 million to 2.5 million clones, 90% to 96% being singletons. The sequenced material came from naive CD4+ T cells sorted from blood. Subset given: CD45RA+ positively selected. Receptors originate from a man aged 18 to 30 in good health.

The chain has TRBV19 and TRBJ1-5; D is unresolved. V was trimmed by 3 bases and J by 6 bases, leaving 6 bases between them. CDR1 and CDR2 (germline): LNHDA, SQIVND (reference sequence). CDR3 length: 12 residues. In DNA, the CDR3 is TGTGCCAGTAGTATGAGGAGTCAGCCCCAGCATTTT. Translating gives CASSMRSQPQHF.

A single count supports this clone. V is TRBV14 and J is TRBJ1-2; D call uncertain. The CDR3 is 15 amino acids. Germline lookup yields CDR1 SGHDN and CDR2 FVKESK. Deletions cut 1 base from V and 7 bases from J, with 16 bases between. The CDR3 sequence: CASSQVPGSPGGYTF. In DNA, the CDR3 is TGTGCCAGCAGCCAAGTTCCCGGGTCCCCTGGTGGCTACACCTTC.

The chain joins TRBV25-1 to TRBJ2-5; either TRBD1 or TRBD2 may supply D (5 bases each). V shed 2 bases and J shed 5 bases, with 18 bases lying between them. CDR1 is MGHDK and CDR2 is SYGVNS in the germline V gene. The CDR3 has 16 residues. CDR3 sequence (DNA): TGTGCCAGCAGTGAAGGCAGCGGACTTTGGGGGGAGACCCAGTACTTC. Protein sequence: CASSEGSGLWGETQYF.

The gene calls are TRBV2 and TRBJ2-2; 11 positions match TRBD1. The CDR3 spans 15 residues. CDR1 is SNHLY and CDR2 is FYNNEI in the germline V gene. V was clipped by 6 bases and J by 6 bases; unmatched bases: 6. The CDR3 protein is CASSGRDRGAGELFF. CDR3 DNA: TGTGCCAGCAGCGGCCGGGACAGGGGGGCCGGGGAGCTGTTTTTT.

The V gene is TRBV28, the J gene TRBJ1-5, with D possibly being TRBD1 (6 bases). The ends were cut back, 6 bases at V and 0 bases at J, with 9 bases in the middle. The CDR3 loop spans 14 amino acids. CDR1 is MDHEN and CDR2 is SYDVKM in the germline V gene. The chain's CDR3 is CASRQGYSNQPQHF. The DNA of the CDR3 is TGTGCCAGCAGACAGGGCTATAGCAATCAGCCCCAGCATTTT.

There are a few counts of this clone. The chain combines TRBV15 with TRBJ1-2, with 9 bases fitting TRBD1. The CDR3 is 15 amino acids. In germline, CDR1 is LNHNV, CDR2 YYDKDF (reference sequence). J gave up 4 bases and V 5 bases, and 8 bases lay outside the gene matches. The CDR3, as DNA: TGTGCCACCAGCCCTAGGGACAGGGTGGTCTATGGCTACACCTTC. It translates to CATSPRDRVVYGYTF.

This chain links TRBV4-1 with TRBJ1-4; D is uncertain. Per the germline V gene, CDR1 is MGHRA and CDR2 is YSYEKL. Between the trimmed V and J ends, which lost 6 bases and 4 bases, there was a span of 15 bases. This CDR3 spans 15 amino acids. As DNA, the CDR3 is TGCGCCAGCAGAAACACCCGGGATTTTAATGAAAAACTGTTTTTT. Translation: CASRNTRDFNEKLFF.

This clone was detected only once. The V call is TRBV19, the J call TRBJ1-5, with 10 nucleotides matching TRBD1. Germline values: CDR1 LNHDA, CDR2 SQIVND (reference sequence). V lost 5 bases, J lost 5 bases, and 12 bases stayed unmatched. The CDR3 covers 17 residues. This chain's CDR3 is CASSFRGDRGKHQPQHF. CDR3 bases: TGTGCCAGTAGTTTTAGGGGGGACAGGGGAAAACATCAGCCCCAGCATTTT. Full variable domain (missing parts from reference TRBV19 and TRBJ1-5): DGGITQSPKYLFRKEGQNVTLSCEQNLNHDAMYWYRQDPGQGLRLIYYSQIVNDFQKGDIAEGYSVSREKKESFPLTVTSAQKNPTAFYLCASSFRGDRGKHQPQHFGDGTRLSIL.

This chain uses TRBV11-2 with TRBJ2-7, with D hard to call. Between the trimmed V and J ends, which lost 3 bases and 3 bases, there was a span of 9 bases. The CDR3 is 13 amino acids. From germline, CDR1 is SGHAT and CDR2 FQNNGV. The CDR3 coding sequence is TGTGCCAGCAGCTTTAGTCAAAACTACGAGCAGTACTTC. Its translation: CASSFSQNYEQYF. Complete variable domain (other parts from reference TRBV11-2 and TRBJ2-7): EAGVAQSPRYKIIEKRQSVAFWCNPISGHATLYWYQQILGQGPKLLIQFQNNGVVDDSQLPKDRFSAERLKGVDSTLKIQPAKLEDSAVYLCASSFSQNYEQYFGPGTRLTVT.

The V call is TRBV4-1, the J call TRBJ2-7; D may be TRBD2 (6 bases). Per the germline V gene, CDR1 is MGHRA and CDR2 is YSYEKL. This CDR3 region has 13 residues. The V end lost 3 bases, the J end lost 5 bases, and 11 bases lay between the germline ends. The CDR3 DNA follows: TGCGCCAGCAGCCAGCGGAGGGGCCACGAGCAGTACTTC. Translation gives CASSQRRGHEQYF.

The chain joins TRBV25-1 to TRBJ1-5; 8 nucleotides align to TRBD1. The junction had 8 bases not matched to a gene; V was cut back by 3 bases and J by 4 bases. This CDR3 contains 16 residues. Per the germline V gene, CDR1 is MGHDK and CDR2 is SYGVNS. The CDR3 DNA reads as TGTGCCAGCAGTGACCTACAGGGGGAAGGGAATCAGCCCCAGCATTTT. Residues: CASSDLQGEGNQPQHF. The full variable domain, completed using reference TRBV25-1 and TRBJ1-5, is EADIYQTPRYLVIGTGKKITLECSQTMGHDKMYWYQQDPGMELHLIHYSYGVNSTEKGDLSSESTVSRIRTEHFPLTLESARPSHTSQYLCASSDLQGEGNQPQHFGDGTRLSIL.

This chain uses TRBV6-6 with TRBJ1-2, with unresolved D. CDR3 length: 15 residues. Trimming removed 6 bases at V and 1 base at J, with 15 bases between. Germline V gives CDR1 MNHNY, CDR2 SVGAGI (reference sequence). The CDR3, as DNA: TGTGCCAGCAGCCGTGGAACCAAGCATAACTATGGCTACACCTTC. It specifies CASSRGTKHNYGYTF.

This clone was seen once. The chain recombines TRBV18 with TRBJ1-4, with D possibly matching TRBD1 (6 bases). The CDR3 sequence is 15 residues long. Trimming took 1 base from V and 5 from J, leaving 11 bases between them. CDR1 is KGHSH and CDR2 is LQKENI in the germline V gene. The CDR3 DNA follows: TGTGCCAGCTCACCACTAACAGGGAAGAATGAAAAACTGTTTTTT. This translates into CASSPLTGKNEKLFF.

V and J are TRBV18 and TRBJ2-7; the D is unclear. Per the germline V gene, CDR1 is KGHSH and CDR2 is LQKENI. V lost 4 bases, J lost 6 bases, and 13 bases lay in between. The CDR3 has 13 amino acids. The CDR3 nucleotides are TGTGCCAGCTCACAAGAACTTTTGGGCGAGCAGTACTTC. This gives the protein CASSQELLGEQYF.

The V gene is TRBV6-5, the J gene TRBJ1-2; D not resolved. CDR3 length: 14 amino acids. V shed 5 bases and J shed 4 bases, with 14 bases lying between them. Germline lookup yields CDR1 MNHEY and CDR2 SVGAGI. CDR3 amino acids: CASSRERGLYGYTF. The CDR3 nucleotides are TGTGCCAGCAGTCGCGAGAGAGGGCTCTATGGCTACACCTTC.

V usage is TRBV25-1 and J usage is TRBJ1-1, with 8 bases fitting TRBD1. Germline V CDR1 and CDR2: MGHDK, SYGVNS. J gave up 5 bases and V 2 bases, and 7 bases lay outside the gene matches. The CDR3 loop spans 15 amino acids. The CDR3 DNA is TGTGCCAGCAGTGAAAACAGGGGGGTAGGAACTGAAGCTTTCTTT. It is translated as CASSENRGVGTEAFF.

With respect to this clone: This sample includes further DNA sequences coding for the same CDR3. CDR3 loop: CASSLWGNEKLFF. DNA for the CDR3: TGCGCCAGCAGCTTGTGGGGTAATGAAAAACTGTTTTTT. The chain recombines TRBV5-1 with TRBJ1-4; D gene unclear. This CDR3 contains 13 residues. Germline lookup yields CDR1 SGHRS and CDR2 YFSETQ. V lost 1 base and J lost 4, with 5 bases in between.

The V gene is TRBV29-1, the J gene TRBJ2-5; D call uncertain. Germline loops: CDR1 SQVTM, CDR2 ANQGSEA. The germline V and J ends were trimmed by 5 bases and 1 base, with 8 bases remaining between them. The CDR3 covers 12 residues. CDR3 sequence reads: CSVSRVQETQYF. In DNA, the CDR3 is TGCAGCGTTTCCCGGGTCCAAGAGACCCAGTACTTC. The whole variable domain, remainder taken from reference TRBV29-1 and TRBJ2-5, is SAVISQKPSRDICQRGTSLTIQCQVDSQVTMMFWYRQQPGQSLTLIATANQGSEATYESGFVIDKFPISRPNLTFSTLTVSNMSPEDSSIYLCSVSRVQETQYFGPGTRLLVL.

V and J are TRBV28 and TRBJ1-6, with 9 bases that match TRBD1. CDR3 length: 14 amino acids. The V and J ends lost 6 bases and 14 bases, in that order; junction bases with no gene match: 11. Germline V CDR1 and CDR2: MDHEN, SYDVKM. CDR3 in DNA: TGTGCCAGCAGCGTCCGGGACAGGGTATCGGCCCTCCACTTT. The encoded protein is CASSVRDRVSALHF.

J is TRBJ2-1 and V is TRBV5-1; no clear D gene. V lost 4 bases to trimming and J lost 0 bases, with 11 bases between them. Germline CDR1 reads SGHRS; CDR2 reads YFSETQ. The CDR3 consists of 15 residues. CDR3 in amino acids: CASSQVSNSYNEQFF. The CDR3 coding sequence is TGCGCCAGCAGCCAAGTCAGCAACTCCTACAATGAGCAGTTCTTC.